These T cell receptor beta chains were read from a single sample in a study of shared clonotypes between healthy human individuals. The table came from immunoSEQ multiplex PCR; TCRdb's copy has only in-frame clones and leaves some out. This sample has a few million clones, with approximately 93% found just once. The sequenced sample consisted of naive CD4+ T cells from PBMCs. The receptors were gathered from a man between 18 and 35 years old in good health. Some clones in this sample may be carry-over from other donors' samples. Both conserved end residues are part of each CDR3. D genes are given only for firm matches. Some rows have no size entry. The others give once, few or many, or a class for an expanded clone.

v_call,d_call,clone_size,j_call,cdr3_nt,cdr3_aa
TRBV5-1,-,-,TRBJ2-1,TGCGCCAGCAGCTTACAGGGCGTCTCCTACAATGAGCAGTTCTTC,CASSLQGVSYNEQFF
TRBV6-1,-,-,TRBJ2-5,TGTGCCAGCAGTAAGATTTGGGTATCTCAAGAGACCCAGTACTTC,CASSKIWVSQETQYF
TRBV2,-,-,TRBJ2-7,TGTGCCAGCCATACGGACCCCGCTCCCTACGAGCAGTACTTC,CASHTDPAPYEQYF
TRBV5-1,-,-,TRBJ2-1,TGCGCCAGCAGACCAGACATTTACTCCTACAATGAGCAGTTCTTC,CASRPDIYSYNEQFF
TRBV7-8,TRBD2,-,TRBJ2-7,TGTGCCAGCAGCCCCCCCCTAGCGGGGTTGCGGATGAACTACGAGCAGTACTTC,CASSPPLAGLRMNYEQYF
TRBV5-4,-,-,TRBJ2-5,TGTGCCAGCAGCTTGGGGTGGACACTCAGACAAGAGACCCAGTACTTC,CASSLGWTLRQETQYF
TRBV28,-,-,TRBJ1-1,TGTGCCAGCACCTTCAGTCGGAGGGCGAACACTGAAGCTTTCTTT,CASTFSRRANTEAFF
TRBV5-1,TRBD2,-,TRBJ2-7,TGCGCCAGCAGCTTGACCGTGGTAGCGGGGCCAGGGGAGCAGTACTTC,CASSLTVVAGPGEQYF
TRBV7-7,TRBD1,-,TRBJ2-2,TGTGCCAGCGCCAGGGGGAATCCCGGGGAGCTGTTTTTT,CASARGNPGELFF
TRBV9,-,-,TRBJ1-4,TGTGCCAGCAGCGCAACAGGGTTAACTAATGAAAAACTGTTTTTT,CASSATGLTNEKLFF
TRBV7-9,TRBD1,-,TRBJ1-4,TGTGCCAGCAGCTTAGGGACAGGTGACGAAAAACTGTTTTTT,CASSLGTGDEKLFF
TRBV29-1,-,-,TRBJ1-1,TGCAGCGTTGTAAGGGATTGGGGCACTGAAGCTTTCTTT,CSVVRDWGTEAFF
TRBV19,-,few,TRBJ1-4,TGTGCCAGTAGTATAGGGGGCGGAACAACTAATGAAAAACTGTTTTTT,CASSIGGGTTNEKLFF